These 20 T cell receptor beta chains came from one sample sequenced in a study of radiotherapy plus CTLA-4 blockade in lung cancer. Sequencing was performed with immunoSEQ multiplex PCR; in TCRdb, only in-frame clones are kept and a portion is missing. The repertoire has about 110,000 clones, approximately 81% of them found once; the top ten carry over 2%. The starting material was peripheral blood, obtained from a patient treated with radiotherapy plus ipilimumab. Receptors were obtained from a human donor with non-small cell lung cancer that progressed on radiotherapy plus ipilimumab. Some clones in this sample may be carry-over from other donors' samples.

V is TRBV5-6 and J is TRBJ1-2; possible D gene TRBD1, 5 bases. Germline V gene lookup returns CDR1 SGHDT and CDR2 YYEEEE. The ends were cut back, 1 base at V and 0 bases at J, with 13 bases in the middle. The CDR3 runs to 16 residues. CDR3 nucleotides: TGTGCCAGCAGCTTGTGGGACCGGGTAGCTAACTATGGCTACACCTTC. It encodes CASSLWDRVANYGYTF.

The V gene is TRBV30, the J gene TRBJ2-1; 11 positions agree with TRBD1. The CDR3 sequence is 14 residues long. V was clipped by 3 bases and J by 7 bases; unmatched bases: 5. CDR1 is GTSNPN and CDR2 is SVGIG in the germline V gene (reference sequence). The chain's CDR3 is CAWRLDRGPNEQFF. The DNA of the CDR3 is TGTGCCTGGAGGTTGGACAGGGGGCCGAATGAGCAGTTCTTC.

The J gene is TRBJ1-1, the V gene TRBV7-9; 8 bases are a match to TRBD1. Looked up from germline, CDR1 is SEHNR and CDR2 is FQNEAQ (reference sequence). This CDR3 has 11 amino acids. The trim removed 5 bases at V and 9 bases at J, leaving 2 bases unmatched. The CDR3 loop is CASSRTGKAFF. CDR3 sequence (DNA): TGTGCCAGCAGCCGGACAGGGAAAGCTTTCTTT.

The V gene is TRBV18, the J gene TRBJ2-3; D perhaps matches TRBD2 (6 bases). Trimming left V 0 bases short and J 0 bases short, with 10 bases between. CDR1 is KGHSH and CDR2 is LQKENI in the germline V gene. The CDR3 has 16 residues. The DNA of the CDR3 is TGTGCCAGCTCACCACCCCGCGGGGCTAGCACAGATACGCAGTATTTT. Translated: CASSPPRGASTDTQYF.

The sample holds one count of this clone. The CDR3 DNA reads TGTGCCAGCAGTTACGATACCGGGCGGAACACTGAAGCTTTCTTT. This sequence encodes CASSYDTGRNTEAFF. The V and J genes are TRBV6-5 and TRBJ1-1, with unresolved D. V lost 2 bases and J 1 base, leaving 11 bases between the germline ends. The germline V gene encodes CDR1 MNHEY and CDR2 SVGAGI. The CDR3 runs to 15 residues.

The rearrangement uses TRBV7-6 and TRBJ2-7, with a tentative D call TRBD2 (6 bases). CDR3 size: 13 residues. CDR1 is SGHVS, CDR2 FNYEAQ, per germline. V dropped 11 bases and J dropped 2 bases, with 16 bases sitting between them. The CDR3 sequence: CASRGYKTYEQYF. DNA of the CDR3: TGTGCCTCCCGGGGGTACAAAACCTACGAGCAGTACTTC. Drawing the rest from reference TRBV7-6 and TRBJ2-7, the complete variable domain is GAGVSQSPRYKVTKRGQDVALRCDPISGHVSLYWYRQALGQGPEFLTYFNYEAQQDKSGLPNDRFSAERPEGSISTLTIQRTEQRDSAMYRCASRGYKTYEQYFGPGTRLTVT.

The chain uses TRBV4-3 and TRBJ2-3; D gene uncertain. From germline, CDR1 is LGHNA and CDR2 YSLEER. V was cut by 4 bases and J by 6 bases, with 14 bases left in between. The CDR3 has 14 residues. The CDR3 region is CASSPRTSADTQYF. Written as DNA, the CDR3 is TGCGCCAGCAGCCCTCGGACCTCAGCGGATACGCAGTATTTT.

The chain joins TRBV19 to TRBJ2-5; 7 bases fit TRBD1. The CDR3 is 15 residues long. J was trimmed by 1 base and V by 4 bases; bases with no gene match: 6. The germline gives CDR1 LNHDA, CDR2 SQIVND (reference sequence). CDR3 nucleotide sequence: TGTGCCAGTAGTACCGGGACAGCGAGCCAAGAGACCCAGTACTTC. Protein product: CASSTGTASQETQYF.

V is TRBV4-3 and J is TRBJ2-5; 11 nucleotides line up with TRBD2. The length of the CDR3 is 15 residues. Trimming at V came to 2 bases and at J to 4 bases, leaving 3 bases not matched to a gene. Germline values: CDR1 LGHNA, CDR2 YSLEER. CDR3 region: CASSQLTSGGETQYF. The CDR3, as DNA: TGCGCCAGCAGCCAACTTACTAGCGGGGGAGAGACCCAGTACTTC.

The chain has TRBV5-1 and TRBJ1-3; maybe TRBD1 (6 bases). This CDR3 is built from 15 residues. V was clipped by 4 bases and J by 4 bases, with 15 bases between them. Looked up from germline, CDR1 is SGHRS and CDR2 is YFSETQ. Here the CDR3 DNA reads TGCGCCAGCAGCCAAGACGGACAGTTCGGAAACACCATATATTTT. Its protein product is CASSQDGQFGNTIYF.

This chain links TRBV19 with TRBJ2-3, with D perhaps matching TRBD1 (5 bases). This CDR3 is 14 amino acids long. Germline CDR1 is LNHDA and CDR2 is SQIVND (reference sequence). Trimming took 5 bases from V and 1 from J, leaving 10 bases between them. The CDR3 nucleotides are TGTGCCAGTAGTCGACAGAGAGGCACAGATACGCAGTATTTT. It encodes CASSRQRGTDTQYF.

Regarding this clone: It is likely a read error, because the conserved phenylalanine at the end of the CDR3 is missing. It is unclear where the CDR3 begins or ends on the DNA, so no DNA is shown, and the CDR3 is as TCRdb lists it. V gene TRBV11-2 combines with J gene TRBJ2-3; the table's D call TRBD2 went unverified against the DNA. 13 amino acids form the CDR3, both terminal residues included. CDR1 SGHAT and CDR2 FQNNGV come from the germline V gene. CDR3 sequence reads: CASSSRLAGLIVM.

This chain connects TRBV19 to TRBJ1-2; 7 bases fit TRBD1. Germline V gene data show CDR1 as LNHDA and CDR2 as SQIVND (reference sequence). The CDR3 covers 14 residues. The trim removed 5 bases at V and 6 bases at J, leaving 9 bases unmatched. CDR3 in amino acids: CASSFPDDRDGYTF. CDR3 bases: TGTGCCAGTAGTTTCCCAGACGACAGGGATGGCTACACCTTC.

Concerning this clone itself: One end of the junction is discordant with germline, which a read error may explain. The gene calls are TRBV5-1 and TRBJ1-3, with TRBD1 as a possible D gene (5 bases). This CDR3 is built from 16 residues. CDR1 SGHRS and CDR2 YFSETQ come from the germline V gene. CDR3 region: CASSLGAGNSGSTIYF. The CDR3 coding sequence is TGCGCCAGCAGCTTGGGGGCAGGGAACTCTGGAAGCACCATATATTTT.

The V gene is TRBV6-1, the J gene TRBJ2-7; D might be TRBD1 (5 bases). With 7 bases removed from V and 4 bases from J, the gap between germline ends came to 17 bases. This CDR3 is built from 14 residues. The V gene's germline CDR1 is MNHNS and CDR2 SASEGT. The CDR3 coding sequence is TGTGCCAGCAACCAAGCAGGGTATTCGTACGAGCAGTACTTC. It translates to CASNQAGYSYEQYF.

About this clone: Other nucleotide sequences in the sample specify the same CDR3. This sequence joins TRBV6-1 and TRBJ2-3; D is unresolved. Trimming stripped 6 bases from V and 0 bases from J, with 10 bases between. CDR1 is MNHNS, CDR2 SASEGT, per germline. The CDR3 runs 14 residues. The CDR3 nucleotides are TGTGCCAGCAGCAGGACGGCTAGCACAGATACGCAGTATTTT. Translating it yields CASSRTASTDTQYF.

This chain's CDR3 is CASIFDSLATEAFF. CDR3 DNA sequence: TGTGCCAGCATTTTTGACAGCCTAGCCACTGAAGCTTTCTTT. This rearrangement joins TRBV6-1 to TRBJ1-1, with D perhaps TRBD1 (5 bases). Germline values: CDR1 MNHNS, CDR2 SASEGT. V lost 7 bases and J 4 bases, leaving 16 bases between the germline ends. The CDR3 has 14 amino acids.

This chain joins TRBV10-3 and TRBJ2-5, with TRBD1 as a possible D gene (5 bases). The assigned J gene may be wrong: the sequence end matches TRBJ2-7 better. The CDR3 loop spans 15 amino acids. Per germline, CDR1 ENHRY and CDR2 SYGVKD. CDR3 loop: CAISDHWQGPYEQYF. For the CDR3, the DNA is TGTGCCATCAGTGATCATTGGCAGGGCCCCTACGAGCAGTACTTC.

The V gene is TRBV6-5, the J gene TRBJ2-7; TRBD1 might be the D (5 bases). This CDR3 has 15 amino acids. Germline-derived CDR1 and CDR2 are MNHEY and SVGAGI. The germline V and J ends were trimmed by 6 bases and 3 bases, with 18 bases remaining between them. The CDR3 loop reads CASRTSPGSLYEQYF. CDR3 nucleotides: TGTGCCAGCAGGACGAGTCCAGGGTCTCTCTACGAGCAGTACTTC.

This chain joins TRBV4-2 and TRBJ2-1, with D perhaps matching TRBD1 or TRBD2 (6 bases each). Trimming pared 4 bases from V and 2 bases from J, leaving 21 bases between. Germline CDR1 and CDR2: LGHNA and YNFKEQ. CDR3 length: 18 residues. The CDR3 region has the DNA TGTGCCAGCAGCCCAGGTCGAACGGGGGCAGGTACCTACAATGAGCAGTTCTTC. Its protein product is CASSPGRTGAGTYNEQFF.